The sequence of this TCR beta chain was determined in a study of monozygotic twins with inflammatory bowel disease. Findings and caveats of the study: Immunosuppressive treatments differing between patients may have added repertoire variability.

Germline V lookup: CDR1 SGHRS, CDR2 YFSETQ. The CDR3 is made up of 14 amino acids. Researchers ran eight separate cDNA reactions for each sample. The unique tags termed UMIs, each holding a 6-nucleotide sample barcode, were added by means of template switching. Following a re-call of the 5' RACE reads, TCRdb has one entry per CDR3 protein and lacks DNA. This sample's table has 150,000 to 200,000 distinct CDR3 sequences. Regarding this clonotype: Its antigen is not known.

The chain couples TRBV5-1 to TRBJ2-5; TCRdb's D gene call, TRBD1, goes unchecked for lack of DNA. Sequenced sample: blood. This TCR was recovered from a human donor with ulcerative colitis or Crohn's disease, or a healthy co-twin of an affected twin (not recorded which). Here the CDR3 reads CASSFQGEQETQYF.